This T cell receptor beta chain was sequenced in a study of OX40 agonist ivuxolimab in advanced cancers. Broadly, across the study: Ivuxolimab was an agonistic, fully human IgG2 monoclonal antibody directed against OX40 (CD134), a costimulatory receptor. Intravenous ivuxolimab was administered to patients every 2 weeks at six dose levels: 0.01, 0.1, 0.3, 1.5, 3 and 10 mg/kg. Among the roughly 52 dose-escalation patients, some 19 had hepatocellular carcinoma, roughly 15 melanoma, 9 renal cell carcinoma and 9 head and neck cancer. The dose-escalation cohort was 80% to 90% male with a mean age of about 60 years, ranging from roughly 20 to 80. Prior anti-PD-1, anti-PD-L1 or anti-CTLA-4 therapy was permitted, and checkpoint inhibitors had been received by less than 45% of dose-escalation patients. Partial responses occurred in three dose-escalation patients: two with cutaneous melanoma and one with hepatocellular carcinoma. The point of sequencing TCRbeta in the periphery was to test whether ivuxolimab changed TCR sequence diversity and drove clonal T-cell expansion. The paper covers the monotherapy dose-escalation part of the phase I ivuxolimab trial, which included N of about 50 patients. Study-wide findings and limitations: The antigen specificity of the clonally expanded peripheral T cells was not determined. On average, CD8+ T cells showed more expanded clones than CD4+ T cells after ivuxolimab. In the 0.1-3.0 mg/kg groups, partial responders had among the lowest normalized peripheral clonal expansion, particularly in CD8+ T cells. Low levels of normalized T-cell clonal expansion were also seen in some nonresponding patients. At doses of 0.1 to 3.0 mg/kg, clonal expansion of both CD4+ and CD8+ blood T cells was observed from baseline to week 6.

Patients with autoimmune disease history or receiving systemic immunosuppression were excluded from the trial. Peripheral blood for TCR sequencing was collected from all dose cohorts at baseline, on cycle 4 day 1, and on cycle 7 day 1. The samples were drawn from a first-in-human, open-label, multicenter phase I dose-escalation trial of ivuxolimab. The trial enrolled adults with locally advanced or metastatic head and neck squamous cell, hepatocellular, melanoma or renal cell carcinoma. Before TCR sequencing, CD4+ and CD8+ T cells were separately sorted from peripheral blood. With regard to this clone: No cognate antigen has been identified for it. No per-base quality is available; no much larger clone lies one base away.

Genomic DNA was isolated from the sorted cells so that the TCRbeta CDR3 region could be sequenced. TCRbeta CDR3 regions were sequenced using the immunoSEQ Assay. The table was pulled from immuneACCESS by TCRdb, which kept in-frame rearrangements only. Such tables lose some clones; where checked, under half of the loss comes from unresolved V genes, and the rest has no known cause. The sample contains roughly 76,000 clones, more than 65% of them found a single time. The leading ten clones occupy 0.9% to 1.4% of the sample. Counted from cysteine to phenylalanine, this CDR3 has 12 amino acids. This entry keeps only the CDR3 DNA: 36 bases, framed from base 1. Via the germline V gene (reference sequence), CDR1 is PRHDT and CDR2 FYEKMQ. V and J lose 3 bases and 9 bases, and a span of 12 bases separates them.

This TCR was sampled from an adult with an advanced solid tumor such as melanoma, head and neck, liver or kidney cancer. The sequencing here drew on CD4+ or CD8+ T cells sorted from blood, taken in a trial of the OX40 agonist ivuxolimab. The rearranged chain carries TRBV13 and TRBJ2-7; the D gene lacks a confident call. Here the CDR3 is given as CASSFAEVGQYF. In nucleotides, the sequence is TGTGCCAGCAGCTTCGCAGAGGTAGGGCAGTACTTC.